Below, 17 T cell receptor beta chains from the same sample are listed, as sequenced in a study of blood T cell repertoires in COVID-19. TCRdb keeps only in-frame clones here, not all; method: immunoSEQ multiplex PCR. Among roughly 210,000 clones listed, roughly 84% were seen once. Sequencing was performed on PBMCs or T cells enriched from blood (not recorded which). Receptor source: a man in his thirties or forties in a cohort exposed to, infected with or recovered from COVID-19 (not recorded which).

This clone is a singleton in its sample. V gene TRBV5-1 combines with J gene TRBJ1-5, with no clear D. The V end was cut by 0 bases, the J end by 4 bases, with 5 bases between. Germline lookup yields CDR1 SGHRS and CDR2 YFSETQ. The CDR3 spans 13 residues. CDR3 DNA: TGCGCCAGCAGCTTGGGGCCAAATCAGCCCCAGCATTTT. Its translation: CASSLGPNQPQHF.

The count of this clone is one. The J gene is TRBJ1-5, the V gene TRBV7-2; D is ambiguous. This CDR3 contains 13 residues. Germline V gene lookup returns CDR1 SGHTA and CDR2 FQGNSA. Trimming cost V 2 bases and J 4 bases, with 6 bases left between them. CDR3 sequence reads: CASSLTQNQPQHF. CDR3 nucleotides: TGTGCCAGCAGCTTAACACAAAATCAGCCCCAGCATTTT.

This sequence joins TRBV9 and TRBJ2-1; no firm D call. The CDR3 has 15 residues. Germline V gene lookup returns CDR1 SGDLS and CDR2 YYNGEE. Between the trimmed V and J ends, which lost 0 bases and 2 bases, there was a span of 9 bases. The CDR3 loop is CASSVDSNAYNEQFF. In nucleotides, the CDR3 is TGTGCCAGCAGCGTAGACTCCAACGCCTACAATGAGCAGTTCTTC.

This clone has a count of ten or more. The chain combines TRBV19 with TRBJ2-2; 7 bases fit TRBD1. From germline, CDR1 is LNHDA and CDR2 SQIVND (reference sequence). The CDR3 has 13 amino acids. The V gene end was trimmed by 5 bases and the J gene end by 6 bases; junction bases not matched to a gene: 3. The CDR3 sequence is CASSGTGAGELFF. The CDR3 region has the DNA TGTGCCAGTAGTGGAACAGGGGCCGGGGAGCTGTTTTTT. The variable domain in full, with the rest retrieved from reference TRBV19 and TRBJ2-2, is DGGITQSPKYLFRKEGQNVTLSCEQNLNHDAMYWYRQDPGQGLRLIYYSQIVNDFQKGDIAEGYSVSREKKESFPLTVTSAQKNPTAFYLCASSGTGAGELFFGEGSRLTVL.

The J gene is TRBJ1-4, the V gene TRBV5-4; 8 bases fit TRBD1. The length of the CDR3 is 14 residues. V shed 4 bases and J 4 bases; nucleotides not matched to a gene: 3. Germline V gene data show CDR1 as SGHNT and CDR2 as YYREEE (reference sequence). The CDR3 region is CASSVGQDNEKLFF. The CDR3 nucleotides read TGTGCCAGCAGCGTGGGACAGGATAATGAAAAACTGTTTTTT.

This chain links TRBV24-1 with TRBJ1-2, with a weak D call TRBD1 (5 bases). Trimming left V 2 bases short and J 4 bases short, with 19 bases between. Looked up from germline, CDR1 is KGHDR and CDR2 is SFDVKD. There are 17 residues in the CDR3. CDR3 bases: TGTGCCACCAGTGATTCCAGGGTGAGAGTTCCCATCTATGGCTACACCTTC. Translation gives CATSDSRVRVPIYGYTF.

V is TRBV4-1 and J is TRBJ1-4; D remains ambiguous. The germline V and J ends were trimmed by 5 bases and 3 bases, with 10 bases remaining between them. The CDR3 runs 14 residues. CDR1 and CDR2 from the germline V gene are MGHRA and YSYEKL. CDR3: CASSDRDANEKLFF. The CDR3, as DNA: TGCGCCAGCAGCGACCGGGATGCTAATGAAAAACTGTTTTTT.

Here the CDR3 reads CASRKKPEASYEQYF. CDR3 in DNA: TGTGCCAGCAGAAAAAAGCCGGAGGCCTCCTACGAGCAGTACTTC. The chain joins TRBV7-2 to TRBJ2-7, with D possibly being TRBD2 (5 bases). CDR3 length: 15 amino acids. Germline CDR1 is SGHTA and CDR2 is FQGNSA. V was shortened by 6 bases and J by 0 bases, with 15 bases between the two germline ends.

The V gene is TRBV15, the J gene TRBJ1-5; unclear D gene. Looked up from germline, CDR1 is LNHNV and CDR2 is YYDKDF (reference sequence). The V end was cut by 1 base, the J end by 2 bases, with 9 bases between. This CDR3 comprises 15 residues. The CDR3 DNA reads TGTGCCACCAGCAGAGGGGAGGATGGCAATCAGCCCCAGCATTTT. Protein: CATSRGEDGNQPQHF.

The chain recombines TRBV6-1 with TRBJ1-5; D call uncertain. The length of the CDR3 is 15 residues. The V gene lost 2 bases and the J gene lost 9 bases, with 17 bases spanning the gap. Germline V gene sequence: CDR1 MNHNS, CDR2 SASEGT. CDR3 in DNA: TGTGCCAGCAGTGAAATTTTCGGGTGGTCTGGGCCCCAGCATTTT. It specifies CASSEIFGWSGPQHF.

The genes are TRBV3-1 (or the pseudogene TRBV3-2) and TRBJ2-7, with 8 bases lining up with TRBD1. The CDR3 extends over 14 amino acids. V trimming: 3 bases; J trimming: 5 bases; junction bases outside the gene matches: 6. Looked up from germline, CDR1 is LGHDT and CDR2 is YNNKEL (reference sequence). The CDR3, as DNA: TGTGCCAGCAGCCACGGACGGACAGGGAACGAGCAGTACTTC. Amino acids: CASSHGRTGNEQYF.

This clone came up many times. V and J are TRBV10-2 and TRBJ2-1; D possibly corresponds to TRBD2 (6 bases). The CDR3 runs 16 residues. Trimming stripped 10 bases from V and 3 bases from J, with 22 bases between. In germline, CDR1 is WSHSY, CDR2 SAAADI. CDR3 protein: CATHAVGGSNYNEQFF. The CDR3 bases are TGCGCCACTCACGCGGTGGGGGGATCCAACTACAATGAGCAGTTCTTC.

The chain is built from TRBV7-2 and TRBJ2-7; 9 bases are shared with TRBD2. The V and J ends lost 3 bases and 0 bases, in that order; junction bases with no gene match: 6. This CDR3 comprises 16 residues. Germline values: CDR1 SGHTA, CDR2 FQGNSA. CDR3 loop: CASSFYSGSGSYEQYF. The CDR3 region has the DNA TGTGCCAGCAGCTTCTATAGCGGGAGTGGCTCCTACGAGCAGTACTTC.

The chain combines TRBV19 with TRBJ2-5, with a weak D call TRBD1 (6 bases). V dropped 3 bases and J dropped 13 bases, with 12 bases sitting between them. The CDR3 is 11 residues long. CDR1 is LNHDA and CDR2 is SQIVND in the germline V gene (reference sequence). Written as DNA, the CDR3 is TGTGCCAGTAGTATCGGGACAACACCGTACTTC. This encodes CASSIGTTPYF.

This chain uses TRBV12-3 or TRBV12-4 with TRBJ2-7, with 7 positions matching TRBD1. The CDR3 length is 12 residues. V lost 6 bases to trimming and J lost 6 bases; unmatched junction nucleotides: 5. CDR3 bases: TGTGCCAGCAGAACCGGGACAGTCGAGCAGTACTTC. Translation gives CASRTGTVEQYF.

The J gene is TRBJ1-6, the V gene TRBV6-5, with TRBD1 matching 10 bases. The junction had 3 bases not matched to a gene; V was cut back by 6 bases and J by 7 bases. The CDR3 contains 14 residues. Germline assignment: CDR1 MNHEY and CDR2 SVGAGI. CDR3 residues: CASSLTGGNSPLHF. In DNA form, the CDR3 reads TGTGCCAGCAGCCTGACAGGGGGCAATTCACCCCTCCACTTT.

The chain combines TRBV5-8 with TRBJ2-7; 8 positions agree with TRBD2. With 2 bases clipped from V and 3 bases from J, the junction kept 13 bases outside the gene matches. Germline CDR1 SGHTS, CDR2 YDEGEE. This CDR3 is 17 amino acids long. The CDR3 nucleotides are TGTGCCAGCAGCTTTCCGGGAGGGCTGATCCGTTTCTACGAGCAGTACTTC. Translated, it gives CASSFPGGLIRFYEQYF.